This TCR beta chain comes out of a study of CD8+ T cells in alopecia areata. Study-level results: Lesional scalp, notably in alopecia totalis/universalis, had clonality above that of normal scalp.

CDR3 length equals 15 residues. Trimming removed 4 bases from V and 4 bases from J; junction bases left unmatched: 8. CDR1 is SNHLY, CDR2 FYNNEI, per germline. As for this clone: Its specificity is unknown.

Stated treatment: oral pan-JAK inhibitor, 5-10 mg twice daily. Investigators isolated RNA and reverse transcribed it into cDNA to act as the sequencing template. The protocol was immunoSEQ multiplex PCR, while the TCRdb copy is restricted to in-frame clones and leaves out a portion. The sample holds approximately 170,000 clones, 45% to 75% seen once. This specimen was CD4+ T cells sorted from blood, taken at week 4, from a patient treated with tofacitinib. The TCR was taken from a human donor with alopecia areata. V and J are TRBV2 and TRBJ2-3; 7 bases are shared with TRBD2. CDR3 in DNA: TGTGCCAGCAGTGGTGGAGCGGGGCGTGCAGATACGCAGTATTTT. It yields the protein CASSGGAGRADTQYF.